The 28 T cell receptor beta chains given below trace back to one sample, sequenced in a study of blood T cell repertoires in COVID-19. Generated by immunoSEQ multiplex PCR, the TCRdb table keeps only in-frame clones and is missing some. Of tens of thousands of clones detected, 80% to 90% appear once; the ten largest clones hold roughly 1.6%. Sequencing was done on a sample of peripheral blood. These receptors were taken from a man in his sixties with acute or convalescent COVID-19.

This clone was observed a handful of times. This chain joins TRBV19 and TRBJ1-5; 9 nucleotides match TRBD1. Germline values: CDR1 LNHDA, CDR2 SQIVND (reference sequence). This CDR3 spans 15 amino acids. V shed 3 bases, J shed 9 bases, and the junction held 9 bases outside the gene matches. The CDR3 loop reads CASSMGGQGTRPQHF. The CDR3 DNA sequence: TGTGCCAGTAGTATGGGAGGACAGGGGACGCGGCCCCAGCATTTT.

The CDR3 here is CASRWRTNTGELFF. Written as DNA, the CDR3 is TGTGCCAGCAGATGGAGGACGAACACCGGGGAGCTGTTTTTT. This chain uses TRBV2 with TRBJ2-2; a weak D match, TRBD2 (5 bases). The CDR3 sequence is 14 residues long. Germline loops: CDR1 SNHLY, CDR2 FYNNEI. The V gene lost 6 bases and the J gene lost 0 bases, with 8 bases spanning the gap.

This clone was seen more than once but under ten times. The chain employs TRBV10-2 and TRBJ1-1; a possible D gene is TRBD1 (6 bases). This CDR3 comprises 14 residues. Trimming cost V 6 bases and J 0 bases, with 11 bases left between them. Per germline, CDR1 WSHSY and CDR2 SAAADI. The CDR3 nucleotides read TGCGCCAGCAGGGGACAAACTGTGAACACTGAAGCTTTCTTT. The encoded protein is CASRGQTVNTEAFF.

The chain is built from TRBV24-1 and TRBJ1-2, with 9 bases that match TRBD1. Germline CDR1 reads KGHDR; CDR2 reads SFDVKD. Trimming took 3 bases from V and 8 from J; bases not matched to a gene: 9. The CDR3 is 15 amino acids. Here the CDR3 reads CATSDAGTGNQGYTF. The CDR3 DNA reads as TGTGCCACCAGTGATGCCGGGACAGGGAATCAGGGCTACACCTTC.

Here the CDR3 reads CASTEETNEKLFF. The CDR3 region has the DNA TGCGCCAGCACGGAGGAAACTAATGAAAAACTGTTTTTT. This chain joins TRBV4-1 and TRBJ1-4; D is uncertain. V gave up 7 bases and J gave up 1 base, with 7 bases separating them. The germline V gene encodes CDR1 MGHRA and CDR2 YSYEKL. The CDR3 consists of 13 residues.

Here the CDR3 reads CASSGHGTAGAKNIQYF. CDR3 in DNA: TGTGCCAGCAGCGGCCATGGGACAGCCGGAGCCAAAAACATTCAGTACTTC. The J gene is TRBJ2-4, the V gene TRBV7-2, with TRBD1 matching over 7 bases. V trimming: 5 bases; J trimming: 0 bases; junction bases outside the gene matches: 10. The CDR3 is 17 residues long. Germline V gives CDR1 SGHTA, CDR2 FQGNSA.

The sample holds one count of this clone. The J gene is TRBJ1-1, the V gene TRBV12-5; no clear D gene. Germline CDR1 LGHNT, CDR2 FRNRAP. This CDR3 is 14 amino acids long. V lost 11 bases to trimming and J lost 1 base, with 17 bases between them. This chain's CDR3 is CAGWSGKRNTEAFF. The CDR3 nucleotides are TGTGCTGGTTGGAGCGGGAAGAGGAACACTGAAGCTTTCTTT.

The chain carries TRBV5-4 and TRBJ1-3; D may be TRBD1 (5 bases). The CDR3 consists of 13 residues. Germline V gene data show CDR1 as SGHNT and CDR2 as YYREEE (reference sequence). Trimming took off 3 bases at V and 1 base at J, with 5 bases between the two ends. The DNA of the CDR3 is TGTGCCAGCAGCTACAGGTCTGGAAACACCATATATTTT. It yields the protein CASSYRSGNTIYF.

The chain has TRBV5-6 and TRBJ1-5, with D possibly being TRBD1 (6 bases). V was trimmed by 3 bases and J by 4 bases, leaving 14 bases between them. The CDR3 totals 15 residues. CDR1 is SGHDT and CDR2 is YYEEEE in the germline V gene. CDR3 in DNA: TGTGCCAGCAGCTCAACCCTAAGGGGGAATCAGCCCCAGCATTTT. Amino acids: CASSSTLRGNQPQHF.

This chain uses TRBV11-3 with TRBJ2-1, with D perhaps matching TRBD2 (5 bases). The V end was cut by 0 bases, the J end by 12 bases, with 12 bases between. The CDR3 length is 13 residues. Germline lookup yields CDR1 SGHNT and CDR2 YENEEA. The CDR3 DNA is TGTGCCAGCAGCTTAGATCGTGGCCGGGGGCAGTTCTTC. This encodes CASSLDRGRGQFF.

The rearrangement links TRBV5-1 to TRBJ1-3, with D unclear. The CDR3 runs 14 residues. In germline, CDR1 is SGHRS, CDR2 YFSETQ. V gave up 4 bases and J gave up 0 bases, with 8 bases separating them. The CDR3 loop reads CASSHGVSGNTIYF. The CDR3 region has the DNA TGCGCCAGCAGCCACGGGGTCTCTGGAAACACCATATATTTT.

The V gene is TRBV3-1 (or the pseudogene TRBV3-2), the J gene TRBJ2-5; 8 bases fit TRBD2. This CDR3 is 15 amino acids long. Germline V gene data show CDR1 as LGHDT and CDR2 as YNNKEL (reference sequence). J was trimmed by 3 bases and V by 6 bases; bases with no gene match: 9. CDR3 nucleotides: TGTGCCAGCAGTTCAAGGGCACTAGCGGAAGAGACCCAGTACTTC. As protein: CASSSRALAEETQYF.

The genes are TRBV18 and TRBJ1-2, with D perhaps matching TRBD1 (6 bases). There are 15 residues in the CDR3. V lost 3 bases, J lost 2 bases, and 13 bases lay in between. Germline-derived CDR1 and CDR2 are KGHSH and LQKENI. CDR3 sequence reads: CASSPGAERNYGYTF. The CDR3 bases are TGTGCCAGCTCACCGGGGGCCGAAAGAAACTATGGCTACACCTTC.

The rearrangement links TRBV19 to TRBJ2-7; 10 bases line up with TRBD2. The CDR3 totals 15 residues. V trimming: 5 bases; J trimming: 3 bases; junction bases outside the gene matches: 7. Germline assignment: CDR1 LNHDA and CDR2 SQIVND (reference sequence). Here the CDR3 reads CASSWRTSGIYEQYF. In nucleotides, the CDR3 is TGTGCCAGTAGTTGGAGGACTAGCGGAATCTACGAGCAGTACTTC.

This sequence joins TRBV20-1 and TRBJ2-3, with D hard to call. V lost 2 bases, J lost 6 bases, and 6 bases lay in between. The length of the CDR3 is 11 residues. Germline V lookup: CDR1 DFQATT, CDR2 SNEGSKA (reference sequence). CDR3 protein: CSARPYDTQYF. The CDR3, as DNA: TGCAGTGCTAGACCCTATGATACGCAGTATTTT.

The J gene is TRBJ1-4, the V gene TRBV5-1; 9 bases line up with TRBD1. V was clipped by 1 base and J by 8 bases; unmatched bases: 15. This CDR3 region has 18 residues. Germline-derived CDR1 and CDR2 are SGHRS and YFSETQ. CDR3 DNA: TGCGCCAGCAGCTTGCTCGGACAGGGGCCTGGAGGTGGAGAAAAACTGTTTTTT. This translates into CASSLLGQGPGGGEKLFF.

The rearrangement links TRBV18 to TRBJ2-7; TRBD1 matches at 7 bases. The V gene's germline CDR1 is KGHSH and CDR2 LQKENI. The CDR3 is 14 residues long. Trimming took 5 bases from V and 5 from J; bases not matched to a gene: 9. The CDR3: CASSTAGGRNEQYF. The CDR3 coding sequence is TGTGCCAGCTCAACGGCAGGGGGTCGGAACGAGCAGTACTTC.

This chain's CDR3 is CASMANSGNTIYF. The CDR3 bases are TGTGCCAGCATGGCCAACTCTGGAAACACCATATATTTT. The chain links TRBV7-9 to TRBJ1-3; no clear D. The V end lost 7 bases, the J end lost 0 bases, and 7 bases lay between the germline ends. Germline-derived CDR1 and CDR2 are SEHNR and FQNEAQ (reference sequence). The CDR3 has 13 residues.

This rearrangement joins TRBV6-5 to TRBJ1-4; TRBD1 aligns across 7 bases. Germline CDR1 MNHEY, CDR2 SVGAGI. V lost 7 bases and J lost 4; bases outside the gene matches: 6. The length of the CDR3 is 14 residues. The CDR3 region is CASIRGQFNEKLFF. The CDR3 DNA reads TGTGCCAGCATCCGGGGACAGTTTAATGAAAAACTGTTTTTT.

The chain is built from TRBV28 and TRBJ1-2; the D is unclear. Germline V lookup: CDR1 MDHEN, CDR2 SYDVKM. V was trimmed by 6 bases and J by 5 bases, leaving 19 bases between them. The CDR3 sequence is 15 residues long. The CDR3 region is CASSLTTSFKYGYTF. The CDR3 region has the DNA TGTGCCAGCAGCCTAACGACAAGCTTCAAATATGGCTACACCTTC.

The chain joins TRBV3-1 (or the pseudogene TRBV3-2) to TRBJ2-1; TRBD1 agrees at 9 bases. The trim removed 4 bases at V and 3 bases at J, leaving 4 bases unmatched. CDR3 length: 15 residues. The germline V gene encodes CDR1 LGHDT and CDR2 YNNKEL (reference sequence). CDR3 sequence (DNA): TGTGCCAGCAGCCGAAGACAGGGGGGCTACAATGAGCAGTTCTTC. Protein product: CASSRRQGGYNEQFF.

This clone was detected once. CDR3 region: CASSPSGGHEQYF. CDR3 DNA sequence: TGTGCCAGCAGCCCCTCGGGAGGCCACGAGCAGTACTTC. J is TRBJ2-7 and V is TRBV12-3 or TRBV12-4, with TRBD2 identical over 7 bases. The CDR3 loop spans 13 amino acids. The ends lost 6 bases at V and 5 bases at J; junction bases unmatched: 7.

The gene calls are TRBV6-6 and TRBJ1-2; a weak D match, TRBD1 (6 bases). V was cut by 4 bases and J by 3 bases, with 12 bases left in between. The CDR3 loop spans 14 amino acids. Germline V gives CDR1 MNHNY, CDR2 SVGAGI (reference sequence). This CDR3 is CASSSPQGHYGYTF. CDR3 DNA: TGTGCCAGCAGTTCTCCTCAGGGGCACTATGGCTACACCTTC.

CDR3 sequence: CASSLQGAKDTEAFF. The DNA of the CDR3 is TGTGCCAGCAGTTTACAGGGGGCTAAGGACACTGAAGCTTTCTTT. V gene TRBV7-9 combines with J gene TRBJ1-1; 9 positions match TRBD1. Germline trimming cut 6 bases from V and 3 bases from J; bases unmatched to any gene: 8. The CDR3 is 15 residues long. Germline assignment: CDR1 SEHNR and CDR2 FQNEAQ (reference sequence).

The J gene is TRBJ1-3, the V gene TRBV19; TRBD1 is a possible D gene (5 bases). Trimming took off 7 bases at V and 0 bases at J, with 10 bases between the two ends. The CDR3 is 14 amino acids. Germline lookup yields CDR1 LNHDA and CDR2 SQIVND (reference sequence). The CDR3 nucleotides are TGTGCCAGTATTAACGGGGGCTCTGGAAACACCATATATTTT. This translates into CASINGGSGNTIYF.

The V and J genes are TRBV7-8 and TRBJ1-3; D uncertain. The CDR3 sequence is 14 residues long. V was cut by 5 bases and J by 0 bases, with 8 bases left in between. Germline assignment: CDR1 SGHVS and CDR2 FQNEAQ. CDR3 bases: TGTGCCAGCAGCCCCCGGGGCTCTGGAAACACCATATATTTT. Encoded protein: CASSPRGSGNTIYF.

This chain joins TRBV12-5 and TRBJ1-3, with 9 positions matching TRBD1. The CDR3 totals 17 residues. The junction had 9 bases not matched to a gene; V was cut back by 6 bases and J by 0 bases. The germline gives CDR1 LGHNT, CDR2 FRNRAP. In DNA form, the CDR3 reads TGTGCTAGTGGATCCGGACAGGGGTTCGACTCTGGAAACACCATATATTTT. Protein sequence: CASGSGQGFDSGNTIYF.

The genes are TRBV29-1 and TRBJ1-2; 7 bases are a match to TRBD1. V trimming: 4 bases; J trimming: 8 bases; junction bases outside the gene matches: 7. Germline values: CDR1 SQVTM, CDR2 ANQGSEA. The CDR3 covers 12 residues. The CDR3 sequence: CSVVKGAMGYTF. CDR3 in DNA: TGCAGCGTTGTGAAGGGGGCGATGGGCTACACCTTC.